This T cell receptor beta chain originates from a study of cytomegalovirus exposure and HLA in healthy donors. The PCR ran on 60 Vbeta and 13 Jbeta primers. Here immunoSEQ multiplex PCR was the method, and the copy in TCRdb shows in-frame clones only, minus some. The sample contains roughly 120,000 clones, 15% to 19% of which appear only once. This clone has a handful of counts. No antigen is known for it. Germline V CDR1 and CDR2: MDHEN, SYDVKM. V was pared by 4 bases and J by 6 bases, with 22 bases between. The CDR3 consists of 17 residues. Whole-study findings and limits: It emerged from a later analysis that several of the most significant clusters appeared to be linked to common viral pathogens. Per a later analysis, about 17,000 TCR beta sequences showed association with HLA alleles at 0.05 false discovery rate. It was reported that the classifier diagnosed cytomegalovirus status with high specificity and sensitivity in both the original and validation cohorts. In a later analysis, a missense DCLRE1C variant was linked to TCR beta V- and J-gene trimming.

Sequenced sample: PBMCs. V is TRBV28 and J is TRBJ1-3; D ambiguous. The TCR sequence derives from a woman younger than 35 in good health and CMV-seronegative. The CDR3 here is CASSSAMRASRSNTIYF. CDR3 in DNA: TGTGCCAGCAGTTCGGCCATGAGGGCAAGTCGTTCAAACACCATATATTTT.